The T cell receptor (beta chain) under discussion was sequenced for a study of cytomegalovirus exposure and HLA in healthy donors. For the study at large: The approximately 130 validation repertoires matched the 500 to 750 first-cohort repertoires in platform, a later analysis reported.

Clones were sequenced by immunoSEQ multiplex PCR, and TCRdb holds only the in-frame ones, with some missing. The data show around 250,000 clones, about 90% seen once. V dropped 4 bases and J dropped 4; count of bases not matched to a gene: 5. The CDR3 loop spans 14 amino acids. Germline lookup yields CDR1 SGHRS and CDR2 YFSETQ. The specimen was PBMCs. The TCR sequence derives from a woman between 18 and 29 years old in good health and CMV-seronegative. The chain joins TRBV5-1 to TRBJ1-3, with 7 bases aligning to TRBD1. In DNA form, the CDR3 reads TGCGCCAGCAGCCCCGGGACAGACGGAAACACCATATATTTT. It yields the protein CASSPGTDGNTIYF.